The clone carrying this T cell receptor (beta chain) has a count of ten or more. Its specificity is not known. Trimming cost V 5 bases and J 6 bases, with 8 bases left between them. The CDR3 runs 12 residues. The V gene's germline CDR1 is MDHEN and CDR2 SYDVKM. When ophthalmopathy did not progress within 18 months, Graves' hyperthyroidism was considered stable. Clinical symptoms, serum thyroxine and TRAb, thyroid ultrasound and orbital computed tomography together formed the diagnostic basis. It was RNA transcripts that yielded the amplified TCR beta CDR3 regions. The HTBI primer set drove a first-round RT-PCR of the TCR CDR3. TCRdb itself ran the multiplex PCR reads through MiXCR, one entry per CDR3 protein. The data show almost 600,000 distinct CDR3 sequences, about half seen once. The sample comes from a study of T cells in Graves' hyperthyroidism and ophthalmopathy. Study-wide points: Ophthalmopathy got predicted by the model a median about 6.5 months before its onset. Blood held most thyroid clonotypes expanded above 0.001 frequency.

The clonotype originates from a young woman with Graves' hyperthyroidism. The chain employs TRBV28 and TRBJ1-5; D gene unclear. The source material was peripheral blood or thyroid tissue (not recorded which). As DNA, the CDR3 is TGTGCCAGCAGTCTTCTAGCTCAGCCCCAGCATTTT. Translating it yields CASSLLAQPQHF.